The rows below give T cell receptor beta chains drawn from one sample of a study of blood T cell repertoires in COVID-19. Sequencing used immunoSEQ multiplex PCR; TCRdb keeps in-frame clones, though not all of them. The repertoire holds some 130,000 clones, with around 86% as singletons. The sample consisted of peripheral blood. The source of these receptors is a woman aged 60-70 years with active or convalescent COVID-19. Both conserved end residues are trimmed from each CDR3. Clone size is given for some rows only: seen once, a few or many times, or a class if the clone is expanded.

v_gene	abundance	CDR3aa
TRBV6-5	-	ATRGSGGTGELF
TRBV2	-	ASSQRGEQF
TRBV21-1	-	ASSKPQISGPPSGTYEQY
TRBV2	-	ASGDRGLNEKLF
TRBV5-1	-	ASSLEIPGAGELF
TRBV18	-	ASSPLGQGNTEAF
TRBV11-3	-	ASSLVSRVNTEAF
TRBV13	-	ASSPSGTGSYEQY
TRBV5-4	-	ASSPGVRLAGWGETQY
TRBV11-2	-	ASSLDSGSSEQY
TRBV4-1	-	ASRGTLRNTEAF
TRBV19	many	ASSQVPTGRTYGYT
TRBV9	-	ASSVEGDLMNTEAF
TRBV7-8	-	ASSRAPGGAPYEQY
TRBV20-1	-	SVKAPYEQY
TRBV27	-	ASSRAGQGPYNEQF
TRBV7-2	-	ASSPGTRVYNEQF
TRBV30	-	AWSITGGDQPQH
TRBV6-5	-	ASRSITGKAGELF
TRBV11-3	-	ASRRTGSDTQY